Ten or more counts support the clone carrying this TCR beta chain. From germline, CDR1 is PRHDT and CDR2 FYEKMQ (reference sequence). The CDR3 extends over 15 amino acids. After removal of 5 bases from V and 4 bases from J, the junction contained 8 bases not matched to a gene. These data belong to a study of regulatory T cells in long-lasting Graves disease. About the research overall: Graves' cases, newly diagnosed, had used antithyroid drugs under 3 months.

Time point in this sample: newly diagnosed GD, antithyroid drugs for less than 3 months. Making the TCR library involved RNA that had been extracted from PBMCs. Both iRepertoire HTBI primers and Arm-PCR of CDR3 regions were used to build the TCR beta libraries. TCRdb called the multiplex PCR reads again in MiXCR, with one record for every CDR3 protein. The sample records roughly 500,000 distinct CDR3 sequences, 11% to 15% being singletons. These data were likewise used in another study, on T cells in Graves' hyperthyroidism and ophthalmopathy. That source adds: Patients were aged 18 to 65, had disease duration under 2 months, and had newly diagnosed hyperthyroidism. The study left out patients who had uncontrolled infection, other autoimmune disease, pregnancy or lactation.

This receptor was taken from a woman aged 50 to 65 with Graves disease. This sample comprised peripheral blood mononuclear cells (PBMCs), obtained at new diagnosis, from a patient treated with antithyroid drugs. The J gene is TRBJ1-1, the V gene TRBV13, with TRBD1 matching 9 bases. Written as DNA, the CDR3 is TGTGCCAGCAGCGGAACAGGGGGCGCGGGCACTGAAGCTTTCTTT. Its protein is CASSGTGGAGTEAFF.